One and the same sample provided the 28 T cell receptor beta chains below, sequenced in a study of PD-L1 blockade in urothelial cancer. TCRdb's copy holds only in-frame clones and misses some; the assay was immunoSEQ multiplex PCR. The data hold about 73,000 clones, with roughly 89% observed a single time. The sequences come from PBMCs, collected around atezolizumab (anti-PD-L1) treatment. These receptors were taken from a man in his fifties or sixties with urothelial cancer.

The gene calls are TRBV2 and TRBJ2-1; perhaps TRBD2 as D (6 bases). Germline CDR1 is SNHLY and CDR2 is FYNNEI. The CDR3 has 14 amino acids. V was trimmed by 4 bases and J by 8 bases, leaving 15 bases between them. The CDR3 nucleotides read TGTGCCAGCAGTGCGGAGGGCCTGGCAGATGAGCAGTTCTTC. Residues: CASSAEGLADEQFF.

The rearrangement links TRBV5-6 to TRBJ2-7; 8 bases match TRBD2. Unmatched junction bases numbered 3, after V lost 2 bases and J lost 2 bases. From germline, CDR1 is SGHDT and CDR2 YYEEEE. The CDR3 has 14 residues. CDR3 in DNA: TGTGCCAGCAGCTTTACTAGCGGTACCTACGAGCAGTACTTC. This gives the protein CASSFTSGTYEQYF.

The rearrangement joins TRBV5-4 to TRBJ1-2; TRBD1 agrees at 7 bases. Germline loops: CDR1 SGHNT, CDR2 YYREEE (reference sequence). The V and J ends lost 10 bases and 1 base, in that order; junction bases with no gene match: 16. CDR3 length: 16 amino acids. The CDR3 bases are TGTGCCTTACTCAGTGCAGGGGGAACCCATAACTATGGCTACACCTTC. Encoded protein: CALLSAGGTHNYGYTF.

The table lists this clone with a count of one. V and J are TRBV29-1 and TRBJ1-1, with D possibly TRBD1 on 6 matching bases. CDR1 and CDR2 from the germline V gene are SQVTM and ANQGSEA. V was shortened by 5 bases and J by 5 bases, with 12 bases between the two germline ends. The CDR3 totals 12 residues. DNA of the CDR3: TGCAGCGTTCAGGAACAGGGAACTGAAGCTTTCTTT. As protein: CSVQEQGTEAFF.

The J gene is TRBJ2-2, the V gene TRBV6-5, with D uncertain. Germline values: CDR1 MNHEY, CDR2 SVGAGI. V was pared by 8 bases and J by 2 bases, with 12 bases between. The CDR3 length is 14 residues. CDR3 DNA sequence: TGTGCCAGCCGCTACCTGACTAACACCGGGGAGCTGTTTTTT. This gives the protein CASRYLTNTGELFF.

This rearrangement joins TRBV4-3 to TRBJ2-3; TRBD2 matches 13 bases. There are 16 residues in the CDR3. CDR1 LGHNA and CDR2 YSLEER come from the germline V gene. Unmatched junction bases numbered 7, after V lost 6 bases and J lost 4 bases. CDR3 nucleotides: TGCGCCAGCAGTCGGACCGGGACTAGCGGGGCAGATACGCAGTATTTT. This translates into CASSRTGTSGADTQYF.

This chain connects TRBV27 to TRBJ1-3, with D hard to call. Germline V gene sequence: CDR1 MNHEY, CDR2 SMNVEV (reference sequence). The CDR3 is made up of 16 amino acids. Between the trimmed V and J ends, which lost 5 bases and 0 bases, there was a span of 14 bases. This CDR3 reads CASSPLGGSSGNTIYF. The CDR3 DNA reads TGTGCCAGCAGTCCCCTGGGCGGGAGCTCTGGAAACACCATATATTTT.

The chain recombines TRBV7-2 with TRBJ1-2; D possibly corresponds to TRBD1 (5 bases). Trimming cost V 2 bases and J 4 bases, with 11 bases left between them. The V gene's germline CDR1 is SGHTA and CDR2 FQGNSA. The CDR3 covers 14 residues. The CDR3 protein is CASSLNRPSYGYTF. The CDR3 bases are TGTGCCAGCAGCTTAAACAGGCCATCCTATGGCTACACCTTC.

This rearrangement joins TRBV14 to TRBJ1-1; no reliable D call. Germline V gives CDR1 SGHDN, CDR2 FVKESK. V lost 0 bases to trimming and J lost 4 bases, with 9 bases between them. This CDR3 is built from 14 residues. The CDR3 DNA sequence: TGTGCCAGCAGCCAAGATAGCATCCGCACTGAAGCTTTCTTT. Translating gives CASSQDSIRTEAFF.

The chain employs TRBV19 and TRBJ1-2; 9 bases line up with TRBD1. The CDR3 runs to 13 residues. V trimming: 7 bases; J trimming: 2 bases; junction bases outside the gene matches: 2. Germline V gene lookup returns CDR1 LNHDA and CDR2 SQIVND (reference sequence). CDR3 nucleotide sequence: TGTGCCAGTACCGGGACAGGGAACTATGGCTACACCTTC. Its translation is CASTGTGNYGYTF.

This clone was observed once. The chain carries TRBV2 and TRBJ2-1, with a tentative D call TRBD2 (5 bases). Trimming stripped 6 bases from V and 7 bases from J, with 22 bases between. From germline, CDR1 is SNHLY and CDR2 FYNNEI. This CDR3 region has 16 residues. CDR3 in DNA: TGTGCCAGCAGGGGCTGGTCCGGGATCCGCGGGAATGAGCAGTTCTTC. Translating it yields CASRGWSGIRGNEQFF.

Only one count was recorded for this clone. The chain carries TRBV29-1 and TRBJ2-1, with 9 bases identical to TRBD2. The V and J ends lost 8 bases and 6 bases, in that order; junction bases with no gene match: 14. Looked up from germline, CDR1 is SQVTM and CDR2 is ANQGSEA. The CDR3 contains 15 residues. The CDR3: CSTQSRRGGRNEQFF. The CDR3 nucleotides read TGCAGCACTCAATCCCGGCGGGGGGGTCGCAATGAGCAGTTCTTC.

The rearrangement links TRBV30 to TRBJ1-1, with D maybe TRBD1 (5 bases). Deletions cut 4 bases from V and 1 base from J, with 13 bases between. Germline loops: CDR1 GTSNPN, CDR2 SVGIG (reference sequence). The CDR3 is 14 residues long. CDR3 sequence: CAWMAGGGNTEAFF. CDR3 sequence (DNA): TGTGCCTGGATGGCGGGCGGGGGGAACACTGAAGCTTTCTTT.

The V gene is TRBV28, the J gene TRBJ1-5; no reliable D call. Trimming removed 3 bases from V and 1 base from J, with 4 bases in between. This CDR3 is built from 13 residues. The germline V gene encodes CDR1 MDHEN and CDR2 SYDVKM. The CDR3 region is CASSLASNQPQHF. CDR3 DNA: TGTGCCAGCAGTTTGGCCAGCAATCAGCCCCAGCATTTT.

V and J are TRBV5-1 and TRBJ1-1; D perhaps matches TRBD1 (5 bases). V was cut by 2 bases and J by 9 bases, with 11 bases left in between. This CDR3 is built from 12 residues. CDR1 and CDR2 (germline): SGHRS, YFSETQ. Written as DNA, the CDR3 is TGCGCCAGCAGCTTAGAAGGACATAAAGCTTTCTTT. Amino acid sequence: CASSLEGHKAFF.

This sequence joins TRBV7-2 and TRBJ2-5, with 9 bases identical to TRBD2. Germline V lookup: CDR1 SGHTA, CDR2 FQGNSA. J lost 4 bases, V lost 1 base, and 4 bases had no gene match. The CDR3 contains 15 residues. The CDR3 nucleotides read TGTGCCAGCAGCTTAGAGGGCGGGGGGGGAGAGACCCAGTACTTC. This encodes CASSLEGGGGETQYF.

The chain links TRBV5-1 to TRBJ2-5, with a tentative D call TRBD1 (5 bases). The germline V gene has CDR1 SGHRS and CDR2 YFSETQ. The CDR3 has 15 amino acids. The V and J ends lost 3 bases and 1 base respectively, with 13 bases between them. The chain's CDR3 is CASSWGPGLQETQYF. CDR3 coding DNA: TGCGCCAGCAGCTGGGGCCCAGGCCTCCAAGAGACCCAGTACTTC.

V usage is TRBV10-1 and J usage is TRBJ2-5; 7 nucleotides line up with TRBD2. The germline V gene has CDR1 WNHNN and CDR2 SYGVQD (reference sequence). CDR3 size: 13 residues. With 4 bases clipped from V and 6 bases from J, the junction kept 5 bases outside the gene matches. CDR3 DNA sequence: TGCGCCAGCAGTGTCGGGGGGTCTCAGACCCAGTACTTC. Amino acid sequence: CASSVGGSQTQYF.

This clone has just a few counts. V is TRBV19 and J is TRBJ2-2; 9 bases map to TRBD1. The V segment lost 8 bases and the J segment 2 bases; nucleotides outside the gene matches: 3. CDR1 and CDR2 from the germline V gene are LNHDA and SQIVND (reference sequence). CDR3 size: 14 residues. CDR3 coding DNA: TGTGCCAGTCAACAGGGGGCTAACACCGGGGAGCTGTTTTTT. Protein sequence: CASQQGANTGELFF.

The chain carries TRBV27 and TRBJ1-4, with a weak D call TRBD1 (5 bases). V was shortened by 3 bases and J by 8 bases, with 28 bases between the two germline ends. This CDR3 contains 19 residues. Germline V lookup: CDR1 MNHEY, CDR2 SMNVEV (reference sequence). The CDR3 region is CASSFISSGRDKAGEKLFF. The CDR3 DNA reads TGTGCCAGCAGTTTTATTTCTAGCGGGAGAGATAAAGCAGGGGAAAAACTGTTTTTT.

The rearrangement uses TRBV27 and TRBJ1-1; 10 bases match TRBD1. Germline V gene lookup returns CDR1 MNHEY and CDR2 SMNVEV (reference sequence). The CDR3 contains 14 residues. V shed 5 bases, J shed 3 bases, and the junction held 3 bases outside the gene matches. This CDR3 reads CASSGQGGYTEAFF. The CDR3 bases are TGTGCCAGCAGTGGACAGGGGGGTTACACTGAAGCTTTCTTT.

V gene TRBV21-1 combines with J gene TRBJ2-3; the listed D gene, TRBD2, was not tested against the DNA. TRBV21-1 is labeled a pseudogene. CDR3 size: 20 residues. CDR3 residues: CATKSSAGTSGRMVNNTQYF. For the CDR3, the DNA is TGTGCCACCAAGTCCTCGGCCGGGACTAGCGGCCGCATGGTTAATAATACGCAGTATTTT.

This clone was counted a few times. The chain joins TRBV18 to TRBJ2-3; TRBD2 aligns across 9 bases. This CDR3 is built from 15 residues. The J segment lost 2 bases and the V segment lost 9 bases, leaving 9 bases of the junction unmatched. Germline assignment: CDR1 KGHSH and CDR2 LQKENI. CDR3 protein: CASTSKRGDTDTQYF. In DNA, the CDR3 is TGTGCCAGTACATCAAAGCGGGGGGACACAGATACGCAGTATTTT. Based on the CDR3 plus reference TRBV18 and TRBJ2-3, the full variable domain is NAGVMQNPRHLVRRRGQEARLRCSPMKGHSHVYWYRQLPEEGLKFMVYLQKENIIDESGMPKERFSAEFPKEGPSILRIQQVVRGDSAAYFCASTSKRGDTDTQYFGPGTRLTVL.

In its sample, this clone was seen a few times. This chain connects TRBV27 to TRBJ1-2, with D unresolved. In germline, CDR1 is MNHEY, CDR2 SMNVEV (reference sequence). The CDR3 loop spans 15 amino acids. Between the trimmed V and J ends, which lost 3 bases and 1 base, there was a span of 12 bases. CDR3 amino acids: CASSLAADFNYGYTF. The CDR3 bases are TGTGCCAGCAGTTTGGCCGCGGACTTTAACTATGGCTACACCTTC.

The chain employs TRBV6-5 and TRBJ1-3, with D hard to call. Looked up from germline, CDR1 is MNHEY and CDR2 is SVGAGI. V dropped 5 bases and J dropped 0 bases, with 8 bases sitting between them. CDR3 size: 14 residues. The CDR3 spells CASSTYSSGNTIYF. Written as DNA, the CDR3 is TGTGCCAGCAGTACATACAGCTCTGGAAACACCATATATTTT.

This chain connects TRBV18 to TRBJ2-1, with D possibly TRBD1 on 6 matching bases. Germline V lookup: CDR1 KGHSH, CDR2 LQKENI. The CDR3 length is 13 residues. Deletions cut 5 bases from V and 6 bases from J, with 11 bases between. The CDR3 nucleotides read TGTGCCAGCTCATCTGGACAGACCAATGAGCAGTTCTTC. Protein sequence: CASSSGQTNEQFF.

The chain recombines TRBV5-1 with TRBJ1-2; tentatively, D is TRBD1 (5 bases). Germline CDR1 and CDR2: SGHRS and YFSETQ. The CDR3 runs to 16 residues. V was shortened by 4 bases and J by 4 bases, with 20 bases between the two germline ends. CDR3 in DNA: TGCGCCAGCAGCCCTGACCCATCGGACAAAAGCTATGGCTACACCTTC. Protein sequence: CASSPDPSDKSYGYTF.

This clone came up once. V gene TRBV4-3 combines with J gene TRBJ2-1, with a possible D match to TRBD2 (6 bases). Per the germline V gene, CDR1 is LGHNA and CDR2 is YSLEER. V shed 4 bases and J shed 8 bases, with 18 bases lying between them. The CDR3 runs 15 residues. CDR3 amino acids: CASSLSRYGEDEQFF. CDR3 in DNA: TGCGCCAGCAGCCTGAGCCGCTACGGGGAGGATGAGCAGTTCTTC.